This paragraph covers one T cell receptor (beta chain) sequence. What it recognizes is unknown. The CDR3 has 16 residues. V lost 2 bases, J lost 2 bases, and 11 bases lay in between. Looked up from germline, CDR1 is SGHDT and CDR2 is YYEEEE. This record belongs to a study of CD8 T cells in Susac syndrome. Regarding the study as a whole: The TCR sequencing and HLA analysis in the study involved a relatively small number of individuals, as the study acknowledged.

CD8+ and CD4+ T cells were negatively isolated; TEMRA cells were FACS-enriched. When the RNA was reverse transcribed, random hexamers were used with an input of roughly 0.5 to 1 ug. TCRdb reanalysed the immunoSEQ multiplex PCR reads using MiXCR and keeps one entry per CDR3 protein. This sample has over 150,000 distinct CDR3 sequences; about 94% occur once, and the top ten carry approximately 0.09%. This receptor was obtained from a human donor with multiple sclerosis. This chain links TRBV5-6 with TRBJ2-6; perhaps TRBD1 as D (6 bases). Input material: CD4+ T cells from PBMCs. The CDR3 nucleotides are TGTGCCAGCAGCTTCAGGGGTACACCTGGGGCCAACGTCCTGACTTTC. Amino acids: CASSFRGTPGANVLTF.